This T cell receptor beta chain emerged from a study of low-dose radiotherapy and immunotherapy resistance in tumors. About the research overall: Per fraction, Cohort 1 was given 0.5 Gy every 2 weeks, for a total of 6.5 Gy. It was every two weeks, one day before radiation and immunotherapy, that intravenous cyclophosphamide 200 mg/m2 was given.

First-strand cDNA relied on TRAV- and TRBV-specific primers spanning alpha and beta chains. The TCRs were subjected to amplification over 20 PCR cycles employing a constant-region primer in conjunction with a V-primer adapter. TCRdb re-analysed the reads in MiXCR, keeping a single row per CDR3 protein. This sample carries tens of thousands of distinct CDR3 sequences, about 25% of them seen once, and the ten largest clones take roughly 9.1%. Time point noted: after trial treatment. Treatment in this sample: LDRT plus nivolumab, ipilimumab, low-dose cyclophosphamide and aspirin (RACIN trial). This clonotype was detected ten times or more. The sequence came from a male donor with prostate cancer. Specimen: PBMCs, collected after low-dose radiotherapy plus immunotherapy.

The CDR3 region has the DNA TGCAGTGCTAGAGATAGCCTAGCGGGAAAGACTAGCACAGATACGCAGTATTTT. Amino acids: CSARDSLAGKTSTDTQYF. The genes are TRBV20-1 and TRBJ2-3, with 9 positions matching TRBD2. The germline gives CDR1 DFQATT, CDR2 SNEGSKA (reference sequence). The junction had 10 bases not matched to a gene; V was cut back by 0 bases and J by 0 bases. CDR3 size: 18 residues.